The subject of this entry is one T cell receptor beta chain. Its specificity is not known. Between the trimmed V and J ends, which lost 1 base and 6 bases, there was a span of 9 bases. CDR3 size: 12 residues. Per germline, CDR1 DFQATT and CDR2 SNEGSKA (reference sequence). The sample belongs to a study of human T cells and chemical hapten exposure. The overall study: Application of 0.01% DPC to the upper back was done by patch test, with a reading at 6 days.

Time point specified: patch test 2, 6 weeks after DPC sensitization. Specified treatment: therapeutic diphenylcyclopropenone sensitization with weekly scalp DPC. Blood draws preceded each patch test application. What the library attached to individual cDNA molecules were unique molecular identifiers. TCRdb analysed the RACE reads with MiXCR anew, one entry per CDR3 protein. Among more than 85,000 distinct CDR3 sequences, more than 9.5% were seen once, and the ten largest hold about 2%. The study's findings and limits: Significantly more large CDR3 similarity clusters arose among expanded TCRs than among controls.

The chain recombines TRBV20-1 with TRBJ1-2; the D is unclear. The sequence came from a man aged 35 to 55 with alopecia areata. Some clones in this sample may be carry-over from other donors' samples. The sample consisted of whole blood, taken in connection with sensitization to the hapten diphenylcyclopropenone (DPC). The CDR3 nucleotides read TGCAGTGCTAGAGTCCGGGCGGATGGCTACACCTTC. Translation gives CSARVRADGYTF.